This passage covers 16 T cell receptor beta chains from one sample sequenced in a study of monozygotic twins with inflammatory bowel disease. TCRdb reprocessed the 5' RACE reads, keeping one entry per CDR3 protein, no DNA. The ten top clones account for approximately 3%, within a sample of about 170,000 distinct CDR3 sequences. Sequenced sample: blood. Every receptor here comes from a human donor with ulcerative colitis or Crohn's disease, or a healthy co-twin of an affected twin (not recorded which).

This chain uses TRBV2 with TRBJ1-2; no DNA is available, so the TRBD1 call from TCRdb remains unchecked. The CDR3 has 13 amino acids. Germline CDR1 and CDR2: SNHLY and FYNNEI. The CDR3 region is CASSGQINYGYTF.

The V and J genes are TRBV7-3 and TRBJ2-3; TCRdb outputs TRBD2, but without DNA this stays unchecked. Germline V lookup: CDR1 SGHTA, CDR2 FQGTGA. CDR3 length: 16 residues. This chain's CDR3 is CASSLNSGMGTDTQYF.

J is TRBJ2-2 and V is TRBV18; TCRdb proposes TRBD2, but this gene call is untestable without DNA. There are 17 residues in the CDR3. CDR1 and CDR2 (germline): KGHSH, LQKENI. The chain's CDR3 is CASSPETSGTNTGELFF.

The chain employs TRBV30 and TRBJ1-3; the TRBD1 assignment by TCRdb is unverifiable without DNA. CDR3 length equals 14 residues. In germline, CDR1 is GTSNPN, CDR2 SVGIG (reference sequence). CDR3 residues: CAWSVGIGGNTIYF.

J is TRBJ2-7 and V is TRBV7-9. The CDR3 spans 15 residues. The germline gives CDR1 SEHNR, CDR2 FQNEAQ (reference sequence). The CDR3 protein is CASSLGAQRSYEQYF.

This CDR3 is CASSYSIGLGYEQYF. The chain links TRBV6-5 to TRBJ2-7; lacking DNA, the TRBD2 call made by TCRdb goes unchecked. This CDR3 has 15 amino acids. Germline V gene sequence: CDR1 MNHEY, CDR2 SVGAGI.

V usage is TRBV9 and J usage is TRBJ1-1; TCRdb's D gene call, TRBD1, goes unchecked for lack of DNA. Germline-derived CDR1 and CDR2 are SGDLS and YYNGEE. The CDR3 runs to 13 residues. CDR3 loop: CASSVGQGTEAFF.

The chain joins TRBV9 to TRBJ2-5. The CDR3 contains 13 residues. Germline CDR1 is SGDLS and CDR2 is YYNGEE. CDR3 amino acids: CASSGQSQETQYF.

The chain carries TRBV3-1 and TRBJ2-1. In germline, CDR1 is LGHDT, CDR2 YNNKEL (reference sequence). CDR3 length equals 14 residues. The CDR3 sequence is CASSQDKAFNEQFF.

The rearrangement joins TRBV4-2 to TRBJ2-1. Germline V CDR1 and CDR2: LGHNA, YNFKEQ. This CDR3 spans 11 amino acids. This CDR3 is CASTQETRQFF.

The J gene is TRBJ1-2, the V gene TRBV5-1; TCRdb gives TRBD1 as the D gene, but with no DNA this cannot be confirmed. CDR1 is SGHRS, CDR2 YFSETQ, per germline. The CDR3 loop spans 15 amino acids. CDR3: CASSPRTGLNYGYTF.

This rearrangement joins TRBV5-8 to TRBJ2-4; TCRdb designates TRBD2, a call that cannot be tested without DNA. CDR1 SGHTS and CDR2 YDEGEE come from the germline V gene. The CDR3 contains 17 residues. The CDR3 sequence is CASIPGLAGVAKNIQYF.

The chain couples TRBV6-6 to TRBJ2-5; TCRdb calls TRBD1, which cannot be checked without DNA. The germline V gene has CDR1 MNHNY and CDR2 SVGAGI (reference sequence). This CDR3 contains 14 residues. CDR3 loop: CASSSLTGAVTQYF.

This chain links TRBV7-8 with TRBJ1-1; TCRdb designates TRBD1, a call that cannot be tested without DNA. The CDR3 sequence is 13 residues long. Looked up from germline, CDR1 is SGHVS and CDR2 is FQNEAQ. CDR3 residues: CASSPDRATEAFF. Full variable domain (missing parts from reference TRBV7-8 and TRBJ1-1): GAGVSQSPRYKVAKRGQDVALRCDPISGHVSLFWYQQALGQGPEFLTYFQNEAQLDKSGLPSDRFFAERPEGSVSTLKIQRTQQEDSAVYLCASSPDRATEAFFGQGTRLTVV.

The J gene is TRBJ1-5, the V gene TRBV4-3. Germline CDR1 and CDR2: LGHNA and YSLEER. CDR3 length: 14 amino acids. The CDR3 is CASSQDHRNQPQHF.

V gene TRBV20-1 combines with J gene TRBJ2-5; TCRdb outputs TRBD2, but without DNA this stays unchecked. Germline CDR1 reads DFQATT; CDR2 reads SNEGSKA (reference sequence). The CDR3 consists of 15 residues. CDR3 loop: CSAREAGGPRETQYF.